This T cell receptor (beta chain) was profiled in a study of glioma-infiltrating T cells after dendritic cell vaccination. Sequenced by immunoSEQ multiplex PCR; TCRdb stores in-frame clones only, minus some. The table has 75,000 to 100,000 clones, about 80% seen once. This CDR3 spans 13 amino acids. Per germline, CDR1 GTSNPN and CDR2 SVGIG (reference sequence). Trimming pared 2 bases from V and 8 bases from J, leaving 15 bases between. None of the glioblastoma patients had an isocitrate dehydrogenase mutation. This TCR derives from a human donor with glioblastoma. This specimen was blood, taken before dendritic cell vaccination. The chain links TRBV30 to TRBJ1-2; D not resolved. The CDR3 DNA reads as TGTGCCTGGAGTCCGCTTCTTCAAGCCGGCTACACCTTC. Protein: CAWSPLLQAGYTF.